Listed below are T cell receptor beta chains from one sample, sequenced in a study of technical replicates of blood from a few donors. Profiling relied on immunoSEQ multiplex PCR, and the TCRdb table lists in-frame clones only, not all of them. The data show approximately 69,000 clones, over 70% seen once. The sample taken for sequencing was PBMCs. These receptors were taken from a human donor in good health. Some clones in this sample may be carry-over from other donors' samples. Each CDR3 is given with its conserved first and last residue. The order of the fields is J gene, D gene, clone size, V gene, CDR3 DNA, CDR3 protein. The D gene is left open where the match is weak. Clone size is stated in some rows and not others, as once, few, many or a class when expanded.

TRBJ2-7 - once TRBV5-4 TGTGCCAGCAGCTCATCACCTACGGGACACGGGTACGAGCAGTACTTC CASSSSPTGHGYEQYF
TRBJ2-2 - - TRBV9 TGTGCCAGCAGCGAACGACTAGGGGACCGGGGAGCTGTTTTT CASSERLGDRGAVF
TRBJ1-1 - - TRBV7-2 TGTGCCAGCAGCTTAGGGGCGGGTAAAAGGACTGAAGCTTTCTTT CASSLGAGKRTEAFF
TRBJ1-5 - once TRBV7-9 TGTGCCAGCAGCCCAGAGGGAAGGCAGCCCCAGCATTTT CASSPEGRQPQHF
TRBJ2-1 - - TRBV19 TGTGCCAGTAGTATTGTGGGCAGGGGCGCCTACAATGAGCAGTTCTTC CASSIVGRGAYNEQFF
TRBJ2-5 - few TRBV7-2 TGTGCCAGCAGCTCGCGAGCCGGGTGGACCCAGTACTTC CASSSRAGWTQYF
TRBJ2-7 TRBD2 - TRBV7-9 TGTGCCAGCAGCAGCCGACTAGCGGGGGTATACGAGCAGTACTTC CASSSRLAGVYEQYF
TRBJ2-4 - - TRBV5-6 TGTGCCAGCAGCGCACTAAGCGGCGACAAAAACATTCAGTACTTC CASSALSGDKNIQYF
TRBJ1-5 - - TRBV7-6 TGTGCCAGCAGCCCTCGACAGAATCAGCCCCAGCATTTT CASSPRQNQPQHF
TRBJ2-5 TRBD2 - TRBV7-8 TGTGCCAGCAGCGGGGGGACTAGCGGACCCCAAGAGACCCAGTACTTC CASSGGTSGPQETQYF
TRBJ2-5 - - TRBV27 TGTGCCAGCAGCCACAGACCCGGGACATCCTATACGGCCCAGTACTTC CASSHRPGTSYTAQYF
TRBJ2-7 - - TRBV4-3 TGCGCCAGCAGCCAAATGCCGGGAGACTCCTACGAGCAGTACTTC CASSQMPGDSYEQYF
TRBJ1-5 - - TRBV30 TGTGCCTGGAGTGTACGGGGAGGCCCGGGGGGTCCCCAGCATTTT CAWSVRGGPGGPQHF
TRBJ2-5 - once TRBV7-7 TGTGCCAGCAGCCCCGGGGGGCGTCAGACCCAGTACTTC CASSPGGRQTQYF
TRBJ2-5 - - TRBV29-1 TGCAGCGTCCAACTAGGTCGAGAGACCCAGTACTTC CSVQLGRETQYF
TRBJ2-7 TRBD2 - TRBV7-9 TGTGCCAGCAAAACGGAAGCGGGAGGTAACTACGAGCAGTACTTC CASKTEAGGNYEQYF
TRBJ1-4 TRBD1 - TRBV5-1 TGCGCCAGCAGCCCTCGGACAGGGGACGAAAAACTGTTTTTT CASSPRTGDEKLFF
TRBJ1-6 TRBD1 - TRBV7-2 TGTGCCAGCAGCTCGGGCCAGGAGGGGGCGAAGAATTCACCCCTCCACTTT CASSSGQEGAKNSPLHF
TRBJ2-3 - - TRBV5-1 TGCGCCAGCAGCTTCGGCGGCACTAGCACAGATACGCAGTATTTT CASSFGGTSTDTQYF
TRBJ2-3 TRBD2 - TRBV9 TGTGCCAGCAGCCCGGGACTAGCTCATTCCGATACGCAGTATTTT CASSPGLAHSDTQYF
TRBJ2-7 TRBD1 - TRBV7-9 TGTGCCAGCAGCTCCGGCGGGACAGGGTTTGTCGAGCAGTACTTC CASSSGGTGFVEQYF
TRBJ1-1 TRBD1 - TRBV5-6 TGTGCCAGCAGCTGGACAGGGGTTGGGGCTTTCTTT CASSWTGVGAFF
TRBJ2-1 - - TRBV4-2 TGTGCCAGCAGCCAAGACCTGGGGGGCTCCTACAATGAGCAGTTCTTC CASSQDLGGSYNEQFF
TRBJ2-7 - - TRBV7-2 TGTGCCAGCAGCTTAGTTGCGGTTGGGACTCTTTCCTACGAGCAGTACTTC CASSLVAVGTLSYEQYF
TRBJ1-3 - - TRBV6-6 TGTGCCAGCAGTTTCCTGACAGTCTCTGGAAACACCATATATTTT CASSFLTVSGNTIYF